This entry features one T cell receptor beta chain sequence. Clones were read by immunoSEQ multiplex PCR, and TCRdb kept only the in-frame ones, dropping some. The top ten hold about 6.3% of the sample, which has under 110,000 clones, about 79% seen once. The entry originates in a study of blood T cell repertoires in COVID-19. Looking at the study overall: Acute and convalescent COVID-19 samples came from the United States, Italy and Spain.

The CDR3 runs 16 residues. The germline CDR1 and CDR2 sequences are KGHSH and LQKENI. The J segment lost 0 bases and the V segment lost 2 bases, leaving 3 bases of the junction unmatched. The J gene is TRBJ1-3, the V gene TRBV18, with TRBD1 matching 8 bases. The clonotype was recovered from a man older than 75 with COVID-19, enrolled during active disease. Sequenced material: peripheral blood. This CDR3 is CASSPSTGGSGNTIYF. DNA for the CDR3: TGTGCCAGCTCACCATCTACAGGGGGCTCTGGAAACACCATATATTTT.